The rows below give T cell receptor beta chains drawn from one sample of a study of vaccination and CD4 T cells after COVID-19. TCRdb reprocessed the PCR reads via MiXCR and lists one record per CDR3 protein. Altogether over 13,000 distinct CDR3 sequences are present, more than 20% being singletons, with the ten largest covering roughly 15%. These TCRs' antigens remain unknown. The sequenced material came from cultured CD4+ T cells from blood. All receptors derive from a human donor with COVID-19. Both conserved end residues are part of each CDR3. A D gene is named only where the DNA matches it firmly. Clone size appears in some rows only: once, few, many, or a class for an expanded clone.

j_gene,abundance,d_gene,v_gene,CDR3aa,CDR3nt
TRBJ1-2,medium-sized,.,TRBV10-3,CAISEPGRNYGYTF,TGTGCCATCAGTGAGCCAGGGAGGAACTATGGCTACACCTTC
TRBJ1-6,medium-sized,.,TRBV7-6,CASTRLAGVVDSPLHF,TGTGCCAGCACTAGATTGGCAGGAGTCGTGGATTCACCCCTCCACTTT
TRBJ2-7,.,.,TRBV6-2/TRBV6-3,CASRTNRAEQYF,TGTGCCAGCAGAACTAACAGGGCCGAGCAGTACTTC
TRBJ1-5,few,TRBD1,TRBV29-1,CSVRTGKNQPQHF,TGCAGCGTCAGGACAGGGAAAAATCAGCCCCAGCATTTT
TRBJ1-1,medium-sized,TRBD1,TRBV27,CASSLSTLRQGGKATEAFF,TGTGCCAGCAGTTTATCCACCCTCAGACAGGGAGGGAAGGCCACTGAAGCTTTCTTT
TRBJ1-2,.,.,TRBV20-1,CSARDREDANYGYTF,TGCAGTGCTAGAGACCGGGAGGACGCGAACTATGGCTACACCTTC
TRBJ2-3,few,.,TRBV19,CASSGQLLDTQYF,TGTGCCAGTAGCGGACAGTTACTGGATACGCAGTATTTT
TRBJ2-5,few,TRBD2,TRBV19,CASSSSGQAQYF,TGTGCCAGTAGTTCTAGCGGCCAGGCCCAGTACTTC
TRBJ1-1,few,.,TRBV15,CATSSAGRPYTEAFF,TGTGCCACCAGCAGCGCCGGGAGACCTTACACTGAAGCTTTCTTT
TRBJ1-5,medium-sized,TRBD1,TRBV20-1,CSARNPLTGGGGQPQHF,TGCAGTGCTAGGAATCCGTTGACAGGGGGAGGGGGTCAGCCCCAGCATTTT
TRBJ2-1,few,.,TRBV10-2,CASRSGSWANEQFF,TGCGCCAGCCGTTCGGGCTCCTGGGCTAATGAGCAGTTCTTC
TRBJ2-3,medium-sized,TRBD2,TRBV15,CATSRPLAQSTDTQYF,TGTGCCACCAGCAGGCCACTAGCGCAGAGCACAGATACGCAGTATTTT
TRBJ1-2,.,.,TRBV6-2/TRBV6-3,CASSLDSKGNYGYTF,TGTGCCAGCAGTTTGGACAGCAAAGGCAACTATGGCTACACCTTC
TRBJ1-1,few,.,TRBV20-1,CSARVRVSNTEAFF,TGCAGTGCTAGAGTGCGCGTTTCGAACACTGAAGCTTTCTTT
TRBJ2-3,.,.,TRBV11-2,CASSLVDTQYF,TGTGCCAGCAGCTTAGTAGATACGCAGTATTTT
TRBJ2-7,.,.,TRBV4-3,CASSQDRQSYEQYF,TGCGCCAGCAGCCAAGATCGACAGTCCTACGAGCAGTACTTC
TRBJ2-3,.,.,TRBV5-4,CASSPQHTDTQYF,TGTGCCAGCAGCCCACAGCACACAGATACGCAGTATTTT
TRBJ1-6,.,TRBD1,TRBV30,CAWAGGLYNSPLHF,TGTGCCTGGGCAGGGGGCCTCTATAATTCACCCCTCCACTTT
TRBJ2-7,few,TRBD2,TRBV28,CASISSGGAGGQYF,TGTGCCAGCATCTCTAGCGGGGGGGCCGGCGGGCAGTACTTC
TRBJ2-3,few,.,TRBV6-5,CASSYGVGASTDTQYF,TGTGCCAGCAGTTACGGGGTGGGTGCTAGCACAGATACGCAGTATTTT
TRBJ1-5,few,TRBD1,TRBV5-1,CASSLEGQDSNQPQHF,TGCGCCAGCAGCTTGGAGGGACAGGATAGCAATCAGCCCCAGCATTTT
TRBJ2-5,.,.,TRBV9,CASSVAMVRETQYF,TGTGCCAGCAGCGTAGCGATGGTGCGAGAGACCCAGTACTTC
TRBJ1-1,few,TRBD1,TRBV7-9,CASSLEAGGVTFF,TGTGCCAGCAGCTTAGAGGCAGGGGGCGTAACTTTCTTT
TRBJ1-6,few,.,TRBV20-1,CSARPVEGSPLHF,TGCAGTGCTAGACCGGTCGAGGGTTCACCCCTCCACTTT
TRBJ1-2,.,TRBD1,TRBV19,CASSIAGTGGYGYTF,TGTGCCAGTAGTATAGCCGGAACAGGGGGCTATGGCTACACCTTC
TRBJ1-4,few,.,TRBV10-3,CAIREGFGNEKLFF,TGTGCCATCAGGGAGGGGTTCGGTAATGAAAAACTGTTTTTT
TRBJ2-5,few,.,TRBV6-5,CASSYSKAGADRETQYF,TGTGCCAGCAGTTACTCGAAGGCGGGGGCCGACCGGGAGACCCAGTACTTC
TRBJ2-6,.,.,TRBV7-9,CASMPLSSGANVLTF,TGTGCCAGCATGCCTCTTAGCTCTGGGGCCAACGTCCTGACTTTC
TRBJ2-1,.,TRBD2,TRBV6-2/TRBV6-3,CASSYRTSGGALFHEQFF,TGTGCCAGCAGTTACAGGACTAGCGGGGGGGCCCTTTTCCATGAGCAGTTCTTC
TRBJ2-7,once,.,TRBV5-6,CASSWRGGRGEQYF,TGTGCCAGCAGCTGGAGGGGGGGACGAGGCGAGCAGTACTTC
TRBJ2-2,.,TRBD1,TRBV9,CASSARTGVSGELFF,TGTGCCAGCAGCGCGAGGACAGGGGTCTCCGGGGAGCTGTTTTTT
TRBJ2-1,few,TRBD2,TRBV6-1,CASRGTSGGLLEQFF,TGTGCCAGCAGGGGGACTAGCGGGGGGTTGTTGGAGCAGTTCTTC
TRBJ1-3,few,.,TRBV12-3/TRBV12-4,CASSLLRDTIYF,TGTGCCAGCAGTCTACTACGGGACACCATATATTTT
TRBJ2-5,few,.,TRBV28,CASSFRGRKGETQYF,TGTGCCAGCAGTTTCAGGGGACGGAAGGGAGAGACCCAGTACTTC
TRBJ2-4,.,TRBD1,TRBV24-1,CATSDRDRATKNIQYF,TGTGCCACCAGTGACCGGGACAGGGCAACCAAAAACATTCAGTACTTC
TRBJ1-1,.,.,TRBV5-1,CASSLAGGEDAFF,TGCGCCAGCAGCTTGGCCGGAGGGGAAGATGCTTTCTTT
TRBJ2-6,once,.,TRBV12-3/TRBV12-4,CASSPPGVYGANVLTF,TGTGCCAGCAGTCCACCAGGGGTGTACGGGGCCAACGTCCTGACTTTC
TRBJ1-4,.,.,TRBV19,CASSTLAGNEKLFF,TGTGCCAGTAGTACCCTAGCGGGGAATGAAAAACTGTTTTTT
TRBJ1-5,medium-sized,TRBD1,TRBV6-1,CASRPRGTGGQPQHF,TGTGCCAGCAGGCCTCGGGGGACAGGAGGACAGCCCCAGCATTTT
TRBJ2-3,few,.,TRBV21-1,CASSPQLGERGDRTTYTQYF,TGTGCCAGCAGCCCCCAGTTGGGTGAGCGGGGGGATAGGACCACATATACGCAGTATTTT
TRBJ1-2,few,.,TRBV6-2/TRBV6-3,CASIEAGTANGYTF,TGTGCCAGCATCGAGGCCGGGACTGCAAATGGCTACACCTTC
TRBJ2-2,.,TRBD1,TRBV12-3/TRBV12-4,CASTLQGVTWAGELFF,TGTGCCAGCACCTTGCAGGGGGTAACATGGGCCGGGGAGCTGTTTTTT
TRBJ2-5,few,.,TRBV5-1,CASSYQGRIETQYF,TGCGCCAGCAGCTACCAAGGGCGGATAGAGACCCAGTACTTC
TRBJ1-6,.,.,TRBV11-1,CASSLGWSRNNSPLHF,TGTGCCAGCAGCTTAGGGTGGTCGCGGAATAATTCACCCCTCCACTTT
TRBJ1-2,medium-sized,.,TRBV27,CASSASSGQGIRYGYTF,TGTGCCAGCAGTGCCTCGTCGGGGCAGGGGATACGCTATGGCTACACCTTC
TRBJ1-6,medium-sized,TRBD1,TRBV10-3,CAITPGTDNSPLHF,TGTGCCATCACCCCCGGGACAGATAATTCACCCCTCCACTTT
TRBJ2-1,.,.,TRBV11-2,CAGSLGVGGYNEQFF,TGTGCCGGCAGCTTAGGTGTCGGGGGCTACAATGAGCAGTTCTTC
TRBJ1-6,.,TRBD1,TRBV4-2,CASSQGQGRNNSPLHF,TGTGCCAGCAGCCAAGGACAGGGGAGGAATAATTCACCCCTCCACTTT
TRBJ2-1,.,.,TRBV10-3,CAISESTAHEQFF,TGTGCCATCAGTGAGTCGACGGCTCATGAGCAGTTCTTC